These 4 T cell receptor beta chains share one sample of origin, sequenced in a study of control samples from healthy donors and cancer patients. Assay used: immunoSEQ multiplex PCR; TCRdb lists only in-frame clones, some missing. There are 65,000 to 100,000 clones in the sample; over 75% occur only once, and 20% lies in the top ten. Sequencing was performed on blood. These receptors came from a man in his forties or fifties in good health.

The chain is built from TRBV7-2 and TRBJ2-3; D ambiguous. V lost 3 bases and J 6 bases, leaving 7 bases between the germline ends. The CDR3 is made up of 12 amino acids. The germline CDR1 and CDR2 sequences are SGHTA and FQGNSA. CDR3 sequence reads: CASSFGGDTQYF. The CDR3 DNA reads TGTGCCAGCAGCTTTGGTGGGGATACGCAGTATTTT.

A few counts support this clone. J is TRBJ1-1 and V is TRBV2; D is unresolved. Deletions cut 1 base from V and 3 bases from J, with 12 bases between. The CDR3 totals 15 residues. Germline-derived CDR1 and CDR2 are SNHLY and FYNNEI. CDR3 loop: CASSEELRAYTEAFF. CDR3 coding DNA: TGTGCCAGCAGTGAAGAATTAAGGGCCTACACTGAAGCTTTCTTT.

DNA of the CDR3: TGTGCCAGCAGCTCAGGATACCCGGCCACTGAAGCTTTCTTT. This translates into CASSSGYPATEAFF. The rearrangement uses TRBV5-6 and TRBJ1-1; no definite D call. V was trimmed by 3 bases and J by 4 bases, leaving 13 bases between them. The CDR3 has 14 residues. The germline V gene encodes CDR1 SGHDT and CDR2 YYEEEE.

The V and J genes are TRBV19 and TRBJ1-1; 7 nucleotides agree with TRBD1. Germline loops: CDR1 LNHDA, CDR2 SQIVND (reference sequence). Germline trimming cut 5 bases from V and 11 bases from J; bases unmatched to any gene: 11. There are 13 residues in the CDR3. CDR3 residues: CASSQPGGLGAFF. As DNA, the CDR3 is TGTGCCAGTAGTCAACCAGGGGGGCTAGGGGCTTTCTTT.